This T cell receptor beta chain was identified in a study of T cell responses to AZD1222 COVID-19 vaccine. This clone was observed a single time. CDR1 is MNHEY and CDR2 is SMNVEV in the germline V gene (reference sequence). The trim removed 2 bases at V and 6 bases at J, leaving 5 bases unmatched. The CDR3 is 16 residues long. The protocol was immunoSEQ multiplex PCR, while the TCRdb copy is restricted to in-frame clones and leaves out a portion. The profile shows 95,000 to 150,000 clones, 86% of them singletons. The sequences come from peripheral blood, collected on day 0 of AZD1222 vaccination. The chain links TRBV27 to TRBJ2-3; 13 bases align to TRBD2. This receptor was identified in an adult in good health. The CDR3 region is CASSLGRTSGSDTQYF. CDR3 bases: TGTGCCAGCAGTTTAGGAAGGACTAGCGGGAGTGATACGCAGTATTTT.